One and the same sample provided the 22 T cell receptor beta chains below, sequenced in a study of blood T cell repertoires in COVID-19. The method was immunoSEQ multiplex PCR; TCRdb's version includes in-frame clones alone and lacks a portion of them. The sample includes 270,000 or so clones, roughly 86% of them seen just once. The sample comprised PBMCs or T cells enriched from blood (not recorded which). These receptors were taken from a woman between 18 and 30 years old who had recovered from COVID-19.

The CDR3 region has the DNA TGTGCCACCCAGGACAAAAACTATGGCTACACCTTC. Translated, it gives CATQDKNYGYTF. The V call is TRBV24-1, the J call TRBJ1-2; a possible D gene is TRBD1 (5 bases). The V end lost 9 bases, the J end lost 2 bases, and 9 bases lay between the germline ends. CDR3 size: 12 residues. In germline, CDR1 is KGHDR, CDR2 SFDVKD.

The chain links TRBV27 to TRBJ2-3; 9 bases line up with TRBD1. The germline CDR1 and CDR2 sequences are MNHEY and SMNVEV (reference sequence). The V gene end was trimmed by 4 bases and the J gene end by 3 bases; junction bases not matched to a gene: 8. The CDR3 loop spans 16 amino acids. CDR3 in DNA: TGTGCCAGCAGTTCAGACAGGGGGTGGGAAACAGATACGCAGTATTTT. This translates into CASSSDRGWETDTQYF.

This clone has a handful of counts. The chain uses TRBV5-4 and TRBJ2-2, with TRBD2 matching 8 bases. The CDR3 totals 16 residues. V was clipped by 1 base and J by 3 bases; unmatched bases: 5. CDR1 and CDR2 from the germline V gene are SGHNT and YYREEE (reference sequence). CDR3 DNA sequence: TGTGCCAGCAGCTTGAACGGGAGGGAGGACACCGGGGAGCTGTTTTTT. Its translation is CASSLNGREDTGELFF.

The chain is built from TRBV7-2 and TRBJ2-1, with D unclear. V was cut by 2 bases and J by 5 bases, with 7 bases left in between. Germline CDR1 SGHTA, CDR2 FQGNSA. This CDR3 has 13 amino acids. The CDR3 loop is CASSLLFNNEQFF. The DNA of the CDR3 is TGTGCCAGCAGCTTACTTTTTAACAATGAGCAGTTCTTC.

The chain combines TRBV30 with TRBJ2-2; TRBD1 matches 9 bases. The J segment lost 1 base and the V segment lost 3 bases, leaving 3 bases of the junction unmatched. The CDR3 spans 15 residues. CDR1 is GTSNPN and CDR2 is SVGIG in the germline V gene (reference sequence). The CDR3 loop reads CAWSPGQGNTGELFF. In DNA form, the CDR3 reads TGTGCCTGGAGCCCGGGACAGGGGAACACCGGGGAGCTGTTTTTT.

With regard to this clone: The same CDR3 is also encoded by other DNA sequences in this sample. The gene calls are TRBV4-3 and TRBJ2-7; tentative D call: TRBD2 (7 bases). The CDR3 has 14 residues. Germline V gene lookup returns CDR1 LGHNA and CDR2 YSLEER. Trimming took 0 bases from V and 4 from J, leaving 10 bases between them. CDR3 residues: CASSQEGGAYEQYF. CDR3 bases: TGCGCCAGCAGCCAAGAGGGGGGGGCATACGAGCAGTACTTC.

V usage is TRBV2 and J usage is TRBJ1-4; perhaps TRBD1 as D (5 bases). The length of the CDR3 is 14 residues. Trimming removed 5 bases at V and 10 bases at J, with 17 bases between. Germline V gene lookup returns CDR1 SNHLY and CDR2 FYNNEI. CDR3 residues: CASSTLGPRGKLFF. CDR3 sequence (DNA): TGTGCCAGCAGTACACTGGGACCGCGGGGAAAACTGTTTTTT.

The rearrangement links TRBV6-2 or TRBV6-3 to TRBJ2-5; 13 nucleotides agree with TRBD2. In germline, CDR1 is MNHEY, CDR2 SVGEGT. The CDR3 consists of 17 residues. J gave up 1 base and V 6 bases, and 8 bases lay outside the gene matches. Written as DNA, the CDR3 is TGTGCCAGCAGCCCTGGACTAGCGGGAGATCGCCAAGAGACCCAGTACTTC. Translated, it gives CASSPGLAGDRQETQYF.

The CDR3 DNA reads as TGTGCCAGCAGCTACAAATCTGACAGGGCCCTTCCCTACGAGCAGTACTTC. Protein product: CASSYKSDRALPYEQYF. The chain recombines TRBV7-2 with TRBJ2-7, with 7 bases lining up with TRBD1. CDR3 size: 17 residues. The germline CDR1 and CDR2 sequences are SGHTA and FQGNSA. Trimming took 4 bases from V and 2 from J; bases not matched to a gene: 14.

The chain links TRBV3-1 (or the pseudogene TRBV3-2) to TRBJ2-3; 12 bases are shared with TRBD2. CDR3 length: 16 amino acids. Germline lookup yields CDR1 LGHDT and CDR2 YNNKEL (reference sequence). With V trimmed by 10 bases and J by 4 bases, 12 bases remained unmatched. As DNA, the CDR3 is TGTGCCACCGCGGATCCCCTAGCGGGGGGGCCAGATACGCAGTATTTT. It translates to CATADPLAGGPDTQYF.

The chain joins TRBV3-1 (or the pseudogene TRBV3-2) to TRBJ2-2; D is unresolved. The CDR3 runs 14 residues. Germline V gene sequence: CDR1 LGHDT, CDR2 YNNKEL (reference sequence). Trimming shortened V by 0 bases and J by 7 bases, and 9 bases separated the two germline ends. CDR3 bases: TGTGCCAGCAGCCAAGAGGCTAGTGGCGGGGAGCTGTTTTTT. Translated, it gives CASSQEASGGELFF.

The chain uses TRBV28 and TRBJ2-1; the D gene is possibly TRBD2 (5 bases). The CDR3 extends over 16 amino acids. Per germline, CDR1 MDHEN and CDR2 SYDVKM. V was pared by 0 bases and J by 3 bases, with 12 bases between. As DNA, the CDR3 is TGTGCCAGCAGTTTATGGGAAGGGAGTATCTACAATGAGCAGTTCTTC. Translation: CASSLWEGSIYNEQFF.

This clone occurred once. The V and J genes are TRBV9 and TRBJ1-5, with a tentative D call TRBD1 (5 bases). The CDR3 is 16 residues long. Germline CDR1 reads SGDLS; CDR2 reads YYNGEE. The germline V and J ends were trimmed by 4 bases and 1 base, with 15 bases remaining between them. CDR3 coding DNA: TGTGCCAGCAGCCTCGGGCAGGGTAGGAGCAATCAGCCCCAGCATTTT. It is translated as CASSLGQGRSNQPQHF.

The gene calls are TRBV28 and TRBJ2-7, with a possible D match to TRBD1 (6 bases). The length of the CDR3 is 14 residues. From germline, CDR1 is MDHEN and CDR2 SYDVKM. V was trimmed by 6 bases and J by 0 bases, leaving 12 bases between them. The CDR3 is CASRKTGYSYEQYF. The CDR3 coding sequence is TGTGCCAGCAGGAAAACAGGGTACTCCTACGAGCAGTACTTC.

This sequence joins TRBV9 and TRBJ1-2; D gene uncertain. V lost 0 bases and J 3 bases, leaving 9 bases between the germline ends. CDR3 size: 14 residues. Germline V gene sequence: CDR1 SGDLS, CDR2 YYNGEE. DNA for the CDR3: TGTGCCAGCAGCGTAGGCGGCAGAGACTATGGCTACACCTTC. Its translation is CASSVGGRDYGYTF.

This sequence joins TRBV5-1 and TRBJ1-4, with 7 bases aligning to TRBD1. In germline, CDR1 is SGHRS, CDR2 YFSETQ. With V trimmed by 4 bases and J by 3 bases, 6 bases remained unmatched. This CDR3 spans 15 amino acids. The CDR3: CASSDRQGSNEKLFF. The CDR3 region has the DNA TGCGCCAGCAGCGACCGACAGGGCTCTAATGAAAAACTGTTTTTT.

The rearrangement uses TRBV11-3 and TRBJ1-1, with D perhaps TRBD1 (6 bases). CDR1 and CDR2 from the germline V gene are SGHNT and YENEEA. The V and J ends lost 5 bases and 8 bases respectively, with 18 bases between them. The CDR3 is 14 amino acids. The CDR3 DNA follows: TGTGCCAGCAGCCTCAAGAAGGGACACGAGGAAGCTTTCTTT. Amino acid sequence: CASSLKKGHEEAFF.

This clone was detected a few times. The CDR3 bases are TGTGCCAGCAGGGGGGGAAAAGCGAACACTGAAGCTTTCTTT. This gives the protein CASRGGKANTEAFF. The chain couples TRBV2 to TRBJ1-1; D perhaps matches TRBD1 (5 bases). CDR1 SNHLY and CDR2 FYNNEI come from the germline V gene. V lost 6 bases to trimming and J lost 1 base, with 12 bases between them. CDR3 length: 14 amino acids.

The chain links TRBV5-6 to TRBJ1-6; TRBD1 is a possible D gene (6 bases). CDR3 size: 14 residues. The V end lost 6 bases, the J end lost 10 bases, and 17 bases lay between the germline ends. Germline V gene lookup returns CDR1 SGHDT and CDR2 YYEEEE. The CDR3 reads CASTLGTRSSPLHF. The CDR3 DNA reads TGTGCCAGCACACTTGGGACACGGTCCTCACCCCTCCACTTT.

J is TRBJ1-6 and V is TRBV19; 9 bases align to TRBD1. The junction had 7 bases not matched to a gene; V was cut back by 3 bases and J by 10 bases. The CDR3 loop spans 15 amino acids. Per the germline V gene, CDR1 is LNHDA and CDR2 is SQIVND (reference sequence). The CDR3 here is CASSMGDRVYSPLHF. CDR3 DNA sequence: TGTGCCAGTAGTATGGGGGACAGGGTTTACTCACCCCTCCACTTT.

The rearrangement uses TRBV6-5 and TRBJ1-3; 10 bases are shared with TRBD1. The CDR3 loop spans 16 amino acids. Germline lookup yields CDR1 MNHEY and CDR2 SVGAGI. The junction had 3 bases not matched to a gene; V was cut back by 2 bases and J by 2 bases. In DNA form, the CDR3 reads TGTGCCAGCAGTTACCGCGACAGGGGGCCTGGAAACACCATATATTTT. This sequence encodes CASSYRDRGPGNTIYF.

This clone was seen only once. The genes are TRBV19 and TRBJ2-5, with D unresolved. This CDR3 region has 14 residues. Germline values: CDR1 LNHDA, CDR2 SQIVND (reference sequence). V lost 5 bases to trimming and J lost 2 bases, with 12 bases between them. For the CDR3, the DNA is TGTGCCAGTAGTCCCTCCGGAGCTCAAGAGACCCAGTACTTC. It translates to CASSPSGAQETQYF.